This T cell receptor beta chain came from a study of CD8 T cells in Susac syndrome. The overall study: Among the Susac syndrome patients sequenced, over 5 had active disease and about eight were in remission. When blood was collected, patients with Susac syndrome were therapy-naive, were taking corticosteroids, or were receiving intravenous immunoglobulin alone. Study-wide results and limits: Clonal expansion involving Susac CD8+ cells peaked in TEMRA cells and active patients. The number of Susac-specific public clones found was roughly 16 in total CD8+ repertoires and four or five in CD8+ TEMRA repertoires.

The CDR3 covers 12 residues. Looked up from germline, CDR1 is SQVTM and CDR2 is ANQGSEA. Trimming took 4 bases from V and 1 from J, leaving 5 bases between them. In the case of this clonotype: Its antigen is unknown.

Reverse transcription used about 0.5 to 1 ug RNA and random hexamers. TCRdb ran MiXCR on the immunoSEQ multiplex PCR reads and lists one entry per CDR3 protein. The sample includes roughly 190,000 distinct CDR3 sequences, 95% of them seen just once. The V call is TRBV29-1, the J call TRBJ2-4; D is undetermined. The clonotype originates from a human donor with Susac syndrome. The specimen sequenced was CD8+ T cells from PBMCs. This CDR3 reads CSVGLAKNIQYF. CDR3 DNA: TGCAGCGTTGGTTTGGCCAAAAACATTCAGTACTTC. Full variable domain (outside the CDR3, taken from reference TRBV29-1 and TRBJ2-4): SAVISQKPSRDICQRGTSLTIQCQVDSQVTMMFWYRQQPGQSLTLIATANQGSEATYESGFVIDKFPISRPNLTFSTLTVSNMSPEDSSIYLCSVGLAKNIQYFGAGTRLSVL.